Presented here are 12 T cell receptor beta chains from one specimen sequenced in a study of T cells in localized non-small cell lung cancer. Assay used: immunoSEQ multiplex PCR; TCRdb lists only in-frame clones, some missing. The table lists some 66,000 clones, almost 85% of them singletons. The source was peripheral blood, collected before any cancer treatment. These receptors were taken from a female donor over 55 with stage I lung adenocarcinoma.

The genes are TRBV6-5 and TRBJ2-3, with a weak D call TRBD2 (6 bases). Germline V gives CDR1 MNHEY, CDR2 SVGAGI. Trimming pared 6 bases from V and 7 bases from J, leaving 20 bases between. The CDR3 runs 15 residues. CDR3 sequence (DNA): TGTGCCAGCAGATTGGCGGGGCCGATGATCAATACGCAGTATTTT. Translating gives CASRLAGPMINTQYF.

J is TRBJ2-3 and V is TRBV5-4, with a possible D match to TRBD2 (5 bases). V dropped 3 bases and J dropped 4 bases, with 12 bases sitting between them. The germline V gene has CDR1 SGHNT and CDR2 YYREEE (reference sequence). The CDR3 extends over 14 amino acids. The CDR3 is CASSSRLASDTQYF. CDR3 DNA sequence: TGTGCCAGCAGCTCGAGGTTAGCGTCAGATACGCAGTATTTT.

The V call is TRBV19, the J call TRBJ2-1; 9 nucleotides align to TRBD2. With V trimmed by 7 bases and J by 4 bases, 11 bases remained unmatched. This CDR3 spans 16 amino acids. Germline CDR1 LNHDA, CDR2 SQIVND (reference sequence). CDR3 coding DNA: TGTGCCAGTAAAAGGTGGTTAGCGGGGGAGTACAATGAGCAGTTCTTC. This translates into CASKRWLAGEYNEQFF. Variable domain in full (rest from reference TRBV19 and TRBJ2-1): DGGITQSPKYLFRKEGQNVTLSCEQNLNHDAMYWYRQDPGQGLRLIYYSQIVNDFQKGDIAEGYSVSREKKESFPLTVTSAQKNPTAFYLCASKRWLAGEYNEQFFGPGTRLTVL.

The gene calls are TRBV28 and TRBJ2-7, with 10 bases aligning to TRBD2. Per the germline V gene, CDR1 is MDHEN and CDR2 is SYDVKM. The length of the CDR3 is 14 residues. Trimming at V came to 5 bases and at J to 0 bases, leaving 1 base not matched to a gene. The CDR3 region is CASSRTSGSYEQYF. CDR3 in DNA: TGTGCCAGCAGTAGGACTAGCGGCTCCTACGAGCAGTACTTC.

This clone appeared once. This rearrangement joins TRBV18 to TRBJ2-1, with 8 bases fitting TRBD1. Germline loops: CDR1 KGHSH, CDR2 LQKENI. This CDR3 spans 16 amino acids. Trimming took 3 bases from V and 1 from J; bases not matched to a gene: 5. The CDR3, as DNA: TGTGCCAGCTCACCGGGGACAGGAATTTCCTACAATGAGCAGTTCTTC. Encoded protein: CASSPGTGISYNEQFF.

J is TRBJ2-5 and V is TRBV27; 12 bases fit TRBD2. The CDR3 has 16 amino acids. Germline V gives CDR1 MNHEY, CDR2 SMNVEV (reference sequence). The V segment lost 4 bases and the J segment 5 bases; nucleotides outside the gene matches: 8. In nucleotides, the CDR3 is TGTGCCAGCAGTTCTGAACCTAGCGGGGGGGCCGAGACCCAGTACTTC. Its protein product is CASSSEPSGGAETQYF.

This rearrangement joins TRBV9 to TRBJ2-3; 7 bases line up with TRBD2. Germline V gives CDR1 SGDLS, CDR2 YYNGEE. The V segment lost 3 bases and the J segment 0 bases; nucleotides outside the gene matches: 7. This CDR3 is built from 16 residues. The CDR3 coding sequence is TGTGCCAGCAGCGACGCGAGCGGGACTAGCACAGATACGCAGTATTTT. Translation gives CASSDASGTSTDTQYF.

The chain combines TRBV6-1 with TRBJ2-5, with D maybe TRBD1 (5 bases). The CDR3 is 15 residues long. V was clipped by 2 bases and J by 5 bases, with 15 bases between them. Germline-derived CDR1 and CDR2 are MNHNS and SASEGT. The CDR3 is CASSERRGWSETQYF. CDR3 bases: TGTGCCAGCAGTGAACGAAGGGGATGGTCGGAGACCCAGTACTTC.

This clone was counted a single time. Here the CDR3 DNA reads TGTGCCAGTAGGAGGGGGAATGAGCAGTTCTTC. The encoded protein is CASRRGNEQFF. The chain has TRBV19 and TRBJ2-1; TRBD1 might be the D (6 bases). The CDR3 runs to 11 residues. The V and J ends lost 6 bases and 7 bases respectively, with 7 bases between them. CDR1 and CDR2 (germline): LNHDA, SQIVND (reference sequence).

V is TRBV9 and J is TRBJ2-7; no firm D call. The germline CDR1 and CDR2 sequences are SGDLS and YYNGEE. The CDR3 contains 16 residues. Trimming removed 3 bases at V and 2 bases at J, with 18 bases between. The CDR3 is CASSETPTLPPYEQYF. CDR3 DNA: TGTGCCAGCAGCGAAACACCGACACTGCCTCCCTACGAGCAGTACTTC.

V usage is TRBV2 and J usage is TRBJ1-5, with a weak D call TRBD1 (5 bases). This CDR3 has 16 amino acids. V was shortened by 0 bases and J by 6 bases, with 15 bases between the two germline ends. Looked up from germline, CDR1 is SNHLY and CDR2 is FYNNEI. As DNA, the CDR3 is TGTGCCAGCAGTGAAGCGCTTCTCCCCGGGGGTCAGCCCCAGCATTTT. This sequence encodes CASSEALLPGGQPQHF. Supplemented by reference TRBV2 and TRBJ1-5, the full variable domain reads EPEVTQTPSHQVTQMGQEVILRCVPISNHLYFYWYRQILGQKVEFLVSFYNNEISEKSEIFDDQFSVERPDGSNFTLKIRSTKLEDSAMYFCASSEALLPGGQPQHFGDGTRLSIL.

V and J are TRBV6-6 and TRBJ2-1; maybe TRBD2 (5 bases). V lost 10 bases and J 3 bases, leaving 22 bases between the germline ends. Germline assignment: CDR1 MNHNY and CDR2 SVGAGI (reference sequence). The length of the CDR3 is 16 residues. CDR3 DNA: TGTGCCATCAACAGCGAACTAGGCACCTTCTACAATGAGCAGTTCTTC. Protein product: CAINSELGTFYNEQFF.